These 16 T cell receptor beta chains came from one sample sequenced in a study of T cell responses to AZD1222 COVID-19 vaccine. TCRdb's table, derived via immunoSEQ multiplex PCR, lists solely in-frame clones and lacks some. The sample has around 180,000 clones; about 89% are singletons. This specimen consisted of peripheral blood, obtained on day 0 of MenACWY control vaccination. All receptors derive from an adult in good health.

The CDR3 sequence: CASRLGYEQYF. The CDR3 bases are TGTGCCAGCAGATTAGGATACGAGCAGTACTTC. This chain uses TRBV27 with TRBJ2-7, with D uncertain. The V end was cut by 6 bases, the J end by 4 bases, with 7 bases between. The CDR3 has 11 amino acids. Germline V gives CDR1 MNHEY, CDR2 SMNVEV (reference sequence).

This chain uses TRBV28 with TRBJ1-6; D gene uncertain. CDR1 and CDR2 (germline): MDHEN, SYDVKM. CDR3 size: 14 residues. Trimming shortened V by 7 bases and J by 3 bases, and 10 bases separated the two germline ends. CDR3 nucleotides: TGTGCCAGCACCCTCCTGGTCTATAATTCACCCCTCCACTTT. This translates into CASTLLVYNSPLHF.

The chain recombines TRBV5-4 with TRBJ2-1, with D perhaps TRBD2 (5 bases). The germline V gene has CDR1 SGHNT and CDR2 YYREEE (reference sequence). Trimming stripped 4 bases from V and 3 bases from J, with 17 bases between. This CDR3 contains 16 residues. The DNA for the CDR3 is TGTGCCAGCAGCCCTCTGGGCGGGCTGGACTACAATGAGCAGTTCTTC. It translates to CASSPLGGLDYNEQFF.

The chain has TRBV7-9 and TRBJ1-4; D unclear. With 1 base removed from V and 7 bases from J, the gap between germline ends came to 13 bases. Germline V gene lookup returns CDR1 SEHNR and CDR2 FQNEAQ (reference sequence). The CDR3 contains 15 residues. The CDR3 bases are TGTGCCAGCAGCTTAGGTGGAGGGCCAGGTGAAAAACTGTTTTTT. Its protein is CASSLGGGPGEKLFF.

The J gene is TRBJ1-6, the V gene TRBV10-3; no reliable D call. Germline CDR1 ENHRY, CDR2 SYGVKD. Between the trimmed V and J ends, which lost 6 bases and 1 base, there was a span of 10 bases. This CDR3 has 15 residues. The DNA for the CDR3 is TGTGCCATCAGCCGCGACGGATCCTATAATTCACCCCTCCACTTT. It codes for CAISRDGSYNSPLHF.

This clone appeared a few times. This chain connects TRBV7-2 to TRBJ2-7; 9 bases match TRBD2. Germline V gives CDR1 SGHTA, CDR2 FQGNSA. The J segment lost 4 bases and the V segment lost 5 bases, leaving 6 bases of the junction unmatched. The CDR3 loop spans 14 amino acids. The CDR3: CASSLSGGSYEQYF. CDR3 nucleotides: TGTGCCAGCAGCCTGAGCGGGGGGTCATACGAGCAGTACTTC.

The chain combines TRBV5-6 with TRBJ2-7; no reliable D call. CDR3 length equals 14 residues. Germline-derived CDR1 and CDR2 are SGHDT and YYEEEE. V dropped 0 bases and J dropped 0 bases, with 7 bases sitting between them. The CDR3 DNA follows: TGTGCCAGCAGCTTGGGACACAGCTCCTACGAGCAGTACTTC. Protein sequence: CASSLGHSSYEQYF.

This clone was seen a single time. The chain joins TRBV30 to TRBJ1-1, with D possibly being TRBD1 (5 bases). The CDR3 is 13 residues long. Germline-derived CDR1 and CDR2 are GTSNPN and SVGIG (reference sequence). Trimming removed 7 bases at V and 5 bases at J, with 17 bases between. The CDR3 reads CALFGAAGTEAFF. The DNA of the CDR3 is TGTGCCTTATTTGGGGCCGCAGGGACTGAAGCTTTCTTT.

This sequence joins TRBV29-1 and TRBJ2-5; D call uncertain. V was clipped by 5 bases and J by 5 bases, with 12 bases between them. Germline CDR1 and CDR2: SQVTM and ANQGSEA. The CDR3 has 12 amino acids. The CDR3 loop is CSVHQAEETQYF. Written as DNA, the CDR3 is TGCAGCGTTCACCAGGCCGAGGAGACCCAGTACTTC.

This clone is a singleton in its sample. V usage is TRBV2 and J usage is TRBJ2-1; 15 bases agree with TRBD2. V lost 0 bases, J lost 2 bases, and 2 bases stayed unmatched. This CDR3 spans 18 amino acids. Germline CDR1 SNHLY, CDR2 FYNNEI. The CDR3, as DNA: TGTGCCAGCAGTGAAGCGGGGACTAGCGGGAGGACCTACAATGAGCAGTTCTTC. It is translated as CASSEAGTSGRTYNEQFF. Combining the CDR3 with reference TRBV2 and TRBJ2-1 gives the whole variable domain EPEVTQTPSHQVTQMGQEVILRCVPISNHLYFYWYRQILGQKVEFLVSFYNNEISEKSEIFDDQFSVERPDGSNFTLKIRSTKLEDSAMYFCASSEAGTSGRTYNEQFFGPGTRLTVL.

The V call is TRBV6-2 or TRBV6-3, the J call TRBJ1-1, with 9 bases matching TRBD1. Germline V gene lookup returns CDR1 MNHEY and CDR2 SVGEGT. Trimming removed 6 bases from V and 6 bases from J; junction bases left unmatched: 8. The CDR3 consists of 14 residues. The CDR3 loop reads CASSPGDRDSEAFF. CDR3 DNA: TGTGCCAGCAGCCCCGGGGACAGGGATTCTGAAGCTTTCTTT.

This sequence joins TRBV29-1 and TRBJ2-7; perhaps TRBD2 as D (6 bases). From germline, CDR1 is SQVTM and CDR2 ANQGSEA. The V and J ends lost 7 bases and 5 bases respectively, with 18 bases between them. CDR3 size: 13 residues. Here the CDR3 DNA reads TGCAGCGGGGGGGTCCGGCAGGGTGACGAGCAGTACTTC. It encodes CSGGVRQGDEQYF.

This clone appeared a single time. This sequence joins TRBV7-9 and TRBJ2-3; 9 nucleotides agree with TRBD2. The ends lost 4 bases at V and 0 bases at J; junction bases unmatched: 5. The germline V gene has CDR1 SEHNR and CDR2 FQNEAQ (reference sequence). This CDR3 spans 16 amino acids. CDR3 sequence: CASSSWRGGSTDTQYF. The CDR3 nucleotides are TGTGCCAGCAGCTCGTGGCGGGGGGGGAGCACAGATACGCAGTATTTT.

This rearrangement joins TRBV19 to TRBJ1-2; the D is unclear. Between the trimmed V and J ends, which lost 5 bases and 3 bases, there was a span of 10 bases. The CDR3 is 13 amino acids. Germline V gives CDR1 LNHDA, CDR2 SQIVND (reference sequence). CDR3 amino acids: CASSLGRDYGYTF. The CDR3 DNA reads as TGTGCCAGTAGTCTTGGACGGGACTATGGCTACACCTTC. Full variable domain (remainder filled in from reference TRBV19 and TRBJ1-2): DGGITQSPKYLFRKEGQNVTLSCEQNLNHDAMYWYRQDPGQGLRLIYYSQIVNDFQKGDIAEGYSVSREKKESFPLTVTSAQKNPTAFYLCASSLGRDYGYTFGSGTRLTVV.

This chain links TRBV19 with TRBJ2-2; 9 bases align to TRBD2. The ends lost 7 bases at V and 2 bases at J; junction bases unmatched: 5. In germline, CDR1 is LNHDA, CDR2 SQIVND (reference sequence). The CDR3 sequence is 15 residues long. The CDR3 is CASNPLAGNTGELFF. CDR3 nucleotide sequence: TGTGCCAGTAATCCCCTAGCGGGAAACACCGGGGAGCTGTTTTTT.

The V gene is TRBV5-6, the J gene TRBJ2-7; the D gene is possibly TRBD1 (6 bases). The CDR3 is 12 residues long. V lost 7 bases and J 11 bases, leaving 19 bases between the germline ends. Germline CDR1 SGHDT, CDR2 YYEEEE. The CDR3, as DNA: TGTGCCAGCCGACGGGACACCGTTAGGGAGTACTTC. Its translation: CASRRDTVREYF.